Listed here are 26 T cell receptor beta chains from one sample, sequenced in a study of spatial heterogeneity in lung cancer. MiXCR, run by TCRdb on the 5' RACE reads, gives a single entry per CDR3 protein. The repertoire consists of thousands of distinct CDR3 sequences, with 9.8% occurring once and the leading ten covering under 30%. As for time point: sample taken at primary tumor resection. The sample consisted of normal lung tissue next to the tumor, taken at surgery. The receptors were sampled from a male donor with early-stage non-small cell lung cancer.

The gene calls are TRBV6-2 or TRBV6-3 and TRBJ2-1, with 8 bases fitting TRBD2. Germline V gives CDR1 MNHEY, CDR2 SVGEGT. V was pared by 2 bases and J by 7 bases, with 16 bases of the junction left unmatched. CDR3 size: 18 residues. This CDR3 is CASSYPLSGTPSGNEQFF. The CDR3 bases are TGTGCCAGCAGTTACCCCCTCTCGGGGACCCCTAGCGGGAATGAGCAGTTCTTC.

Judged by abundance, this clonotype is medium-sized. The rearrangement uses TRBV6-5 and TRBJ1-1; TRBD1 matches at 7 bases. The germline V gene has CDR1 MNHEY and CDR2 SVGAGI. The ends lost 4 bases at V and 4 bases at J; junction bases unmatched: 9. CDR3 length: 15 amino acids. This chain's CDR3 is CASSSRNRGLTEAFF. In nucleotides, the CDR3 is TGTGCCAGCAGTTCCCGCAACAGGGGACTCACTGAAGCTTTCTTT.

The rearrangement joins TRBV6-2 or TRBV6-3 to TRBJ2-1; 8 bases are a match to TRBD2. The CDR3 has 14 residues. V was clipped by 11 bases and J by 5 bases; unmatched bases: 11. The V gene's germline CDR1 is MNHEY and CDR2 SVGEGT. CDR3 loop: CAGRSGGVNNEQFF. Here the CDR3 DNA reads TGTGCCGGGCGGAGCGGGGGCGTTAACAATGAGCAGTTCTTC.

This chain links TRBV7-2 with TRBJ2-7; 7 bases are a match to TRBD1. This CDR3 region has 15 residues. The J segment lost 0 bases and the V segment lost 6 bases, leaving 8 bases of the junction unmatched. The V gene's germline CDR1 is SGHTA and CDR2 FQGNSA. The CDR3 spells CASRTRQGSSYEQYF. DNA of the CDR3: TGTGCCAGCAGAACAAGACAGGGATCCTCCTACGAGCAGTACTTC.

This clonotype was recorded at least ten times. This rearrangement joins TRBV11-2 to TRBJ2-1, with TRBD2 as a possible D gene (6 bases). This CDR3 region has 16 residues. Germline V gene sequence: CDR1 SGHAT, CDR2 FQNNGV. The V gene lost 1 base and the J gene lost 14 bases, with 24 bases spanning the gap. CDR3 bases: TGTGCCAGCAGCTTAGGCAGAGGCTCCCCAGGGAGGTGGAAGTTCTTC. It is translated as CASSLGRGSPGRWKFF.

This clonotype was observed at least ten times. V usage is TRBV4-1 and J usage is TRBJ2-5, with 12 bases lining up with TRBD2. Per germline, CDR1 MGHRA and CDR2 YSYEKL. CDR3 size: 19 residues. The V gene end was trimmed by 4 bases and the J gene end by 2 bases; junction bases not matched to a gene: 14. In nucleotides, the CDR3 is TGCGCCAGCAGCCTCCGAGAGGGCCTAGCGGGAGGGCCTCAAGAGACCCAGTACTTC. Its translation is CASSLREGLAGGPQETQYF.

By share of the sample, this clonotype is medium-sized. The CDR3 DNA reads TGTGCCAGCAGCTTAGAGGCTAGCGGGAGGGCCGGCGAGCAGTACTTC. Translated, it gives CASSLEASGRAGEQYF. V usage is TRBV11-2 and J usage is TRBJ2-7; 12 bases line up with TRBD2. Germline trimming cut 0 bases from V and 6 bases from J; bases unmatched to any gene: 6. Germline V gene lookup returns CDR1 SGHAT and CDR2 FQNNGV. CDR3 length: 16 amino acids.

This clonotype is labeled medium-sized. This rearrangement joins TRBV11-2 to TRBJ2-7, with no clear D. CDR1 is SGHAT, CDR2 FQNNGV, per germline. The germline V and J ends were trimmed by 5 bases and 3 bases, with 2 bases remaining between them. This CDR3 contains 10 residues. The CDR3 spells CASSLYEQYF. CDR3 DNA: TGTGCCAGCAGCCTCTACGAGCAGTACTTC.

This clonotype rates as medium-sized. This sequence joins TRBV7-6 and TRBJ2-7; no firm D call. The CDR3 has 13 amino acids. CDR1 is SGHVS and CDR2 is FNYEAQ in the germline V gene. Deletions cut 2 bases from V and 3 bases from J, with 8 bases between. The DNA of the CDR3 is TGTGCCAGCAGCTTACAACCTTTCTACGAGCAGTACTTC. The encoded protein is CASSLQPFYEQYF. The full variable domain, its missing parts supplied by reference TRBV7-6 and TRBJ2-7, is GAGVSQSPRYKVTKRGQDVALRCDPISGHVSLYWYRQALGQGPEFLTYFNYEAQQDKSGLPNDRFSAERPEGSISTLTIQRTEQRDSAMYRCASSLQPFYEQYFGPGTRLTVT.

This clonotype is medium-sized by share. This CDR3 is CASSLDPQGAAIYEQYF. In nucleotides, the CDR3 is TGTGCCAGCAGCTTAGACCCTCAGGGAGCGGCTATCTACGAGCAGTACTTC. The V gene is TRBV11-2, the J gene TRBJ2-7; D is possibly TRBD1 or TRBD2 (5 bases each). Trimming took off 0 bases at V and 3 bases at J, with 18 bases between the two ends. Germline CDR1 and CDR2: SGHAT and FQNNGV. The CDR3 sequence is 17 residues long.

By frequency in the sample, this clonotype is large. This sequence joins TRBV6-2 or TRBV6-3 and TRBJ2-5; 7 bases line up with TRBD1. The CDR3 spans 16 residues. The junction had 12 bases not matched to a gene; V was cut back by 5 bases and J by 3 bases. Germline lookup yields CDR1 MNHEY and CDR2 SVGEGT. Here the CDR3 reads CASSQQGWRTKETQYF. CDR3 DNA sequence: TGTGCCAGCAGTCAACAGGGGTGGCGCACCAAAGAGACCCAGTACTTC.

The chain is built from TRBV4-2 and TRBJ2-5; possible D gene TRBD1, 5 bases. The CDR3 is made up of 15 amino acids. CDR1 is LGHNA, CDR2 YNFKEQ, per germline. The germline V and J ends were trimmed by 0 bases and 2 bases, with 10 bases remaining between them. Here the CDR3 DNA reads TGTGCCAGCAGCCAAGACAGGGTAGAACAAGAGACCCAGTACTTC. It specifies CASSQDRVEQETQYF.

This clonotype is termed medium-sized. The chain has TRBV11-2 and TRBJ2-7; unclear D gene. V lost 4 bases and J 2 bases, leaving 9 bases between the germline ends. The CDR3 spans 13 residues. Germline loops: CDR1 SGHAT, CDR2 FQNNGV. CDR3 nucleotide sequence: TGTGCCAGCAGCTCCTCCGTTACCTACGAGCAGTACTTC. Its protein is CASSSSVTYEQYF.

The V and J genes are TRBV19 and TRBJ2-1, with 8 nucleotides matching TRBD1. In germline, CDR1 is LNHDA, CDR2 SQIVND (reference sequence). The V segment lost 4 bases and the J segment 8 bases; nucleotides outside the gene matches: 10. The CDR3 totals 15 residues. The DNA for the CDR3 is TGTGCCAGTAGTACCCTAGGCAGGGGGCAGGATGAGCAGTTCTTC. It yields the protein CASSTLGRGQDEQFF.

This clonotype has a count of ten or more. CDR3 nucleotides: TGTGCCAGCAGCTTGGCCGGAAGGAACTATGGCTACACCTTC. Translated: CASSLAGRNYGYTF. The rearrangement joins TRBV5-4 to TRBJ1-2; D unclear. Looked up from germline, CDR1 is SGHNT and CDR2 is YYREEE (reference sequence). The CDR3 is 14 residues long. With 0 bases removed from V and 2 bases from J, the gap between germline ends came to 8 bases.

This clonotype is termed medium-sized. V is TRBV5-1 and J is TRBJ1-1, with D unresolved. Germline V gives CDR1 SGHRS, CDR2 YFSETQ. V was shortened by 2 bases and J by 5 bases, with 7 bases between the two germline ends. This CDR3 region has 12 residues. CDR3 DNA: TGCGCCAGCAGCTTCGGGGAGACTGAAGCTTTCTTT. It specifies CASSFGETEAFF.

The chain is built from TRBV4-1 and TRBJ2-3, with a possible D match to TRBD1 (6 bases). This CDR3 has 16 residues. Trimming stripped 4 bases from V and 6 bases from J, with 20 bases between. Germline V gene sequence: CDR1 MGHRA, CDR2 YSYEKL. CDR3 coding DNA: TGCGCCAGCAGCCCCCTCGGACGGGGCAGGGGTGATACGCAGTATTTT. As protein: CASSPLGRGRGDTQYF.

By share of the sample, this clonotype is medium-sized. V usage is TRBV19 and J usage is TRBJ2-7; 13 nucleotides line up with TRBD2. Germline CDR1 and CDR2: LNHDA and SQIVND (reference sequence). This CDR3 region has 19 residues. V was clipped by 5 bases and J by 5 bases; unmatched bases: 18. Here the CDR3 DNA reads TGTGCCAGTAGTTTTTTGTTCGGACTAGCGGGAGCCCGGGGGAACGAGCAGTACTTC. Encoded protein: CASSFLFGLAGARGNEQYF.

This clonotype was observed a handful of times. The rearrangement uses TRBV6-2 or TRBV6-3 and TRBJ2-7, with TRBD1 matching 10 bases. There are 17 residues in the CDR3. The ends lost 2 bases at V and 2 bases at J; junction bases unmatched: 9. Germline-derived CDR1 and CDR2 are MNHEY and SVGEGT. This CDR3 is CASSYLRGTGVPYEQYF. The CDR3 nucleotides are TGTGCCAGCAGTTACCTAAGAGGGACAGGGGTTCCCTACGAGCAGTACTTC.

This clonotype came up many times. The chain is built from TRBV20-1 and TRBJ1-1; D uncertain. The CDR3 runs to 11 residues. Germline values: CDR1 DFQATT, CDR2 SNEGSKA (reference sequence). The V end was cut by 5 bases, the J end by 6 bases, with 10 bases between. The CDR3 region is CSASPTAEAFF. The CDR3 region has the DNA TGCAGTGCTTCGCCCACCGCTGAAGCTTTCTTT.

This clonotype was recorded at least ten times. J is TRBJ2-2 and V is TRBV14; either TRBD1 or TRBD2 may supply D (5 bases each). Deletions cut 2 bases from V and 6 bases from J, with 10 bases between. Germline V lookup: CDR1 SGHDN, CDR2 FVKESK. The CDR3 extends over 14 amino acids. CDR3 coding DNA: TGTGCCAGCAGCCAAATCCGGGGCGCCGGGGAGCTGTTTTTT. Protein: CASSQIRGAGELFF.

This chain uses TRBV3-1 with TRBJ2-5, with D unresolved. Germline CDR1 is LGHDT and CDR2 is YNNKEL (reference sequence). The CDR3 runs 15 residues. Trimming removed 1 base at V and 7 bases at J, with 16 bases between. In nucleotides, the CDR3 is TGTGCCAGCAGCCAAGGTGGATTAGACGTGGCGACCCAGTACTTC. Its translation: CASSQGGLDVATQYF.

This clonotype was seen repeatedly, ten times or more. This sequence joins TRBV20-1 and TRBJ2-1, with TRBD2 identical over 14 bases. The CDR3 totals 19 residues. Germline assignment: CDR1 DFQATT and CDR2 SNEGSKA (reference sequence). V trimming: 3 bases; J trimming: 1 base; junction bases outside the gene matches: 11. CDR3 protein: CSASELPTSGRVSYNEQFF. CDR3 coding DNA: TGCAGTGCTAGTGAACTCCCGACTAGCGGGAGGGTTTCCTACAATGAGCAGTTCTTC.

This clonotype was seen at least ten times. This chain connects TRBV7-3 to TRBJ2-2; the D is unclear. The CDR3 covers 12 residues. V was shortened by 5 bases and J by 6 bases, with 7 bases between the two germline ends. CDR1 is SGHTA and CDR2 is FQGTGA in the germline V gene. CDR3 nucleotide sequence: TGTGCCAGCAGCCCCCGAGCCGGGGAGCTGTTTTTT. Amino acid sequence: CASSPRAGELFF.

By its share, this clonotype is medium-sized (0.01 to 0.1%). The chain combines TRBV27 with TRBJ2-3; 10 bases match TRBD2. The germline gives CDR1 MNHEY, CDR2 SMNVEV (reference sequence). The CDR3 length is 17 residues. The trim removed 7 bases at V and 0 bases at J, leaving 10 bases unmatched. CDR3 sequence: CASKTPGLAASTDTQYF. The DNA of the CDR3 is TGTGCCAGCAAGACACCCGGACTAGCGGCTAGCACAGATACGCAGTATTTT.

There are many counts of this clonotype. The chain combines TRBV7-2 with TRBJ2-1; possibly TRBD1 or TRBD2 for D (5 bases each). The CDR3 covers 15 residues. V was shortened by 2 bases and J by 6 bases, with 14 bases between the two germline ends. Germline-derived CDR1 and CDR2 are SGHTA and FQGNSA. The CDR3 reads CASSLSRGAGNEQFF. The CDR3 DNA follows: TGTGCCAGCAGCTTATCGAGGGGCGCGGGCAATGAGCAGTTCTTC.